The 30 T cell receptor beta chains below all came from one sample that was sequenced in a study of blood T cell repertoires in COVID-19. Data came from immunoSEQ multiplex PCR; TCRdb stores just in-frame clones and leaves some out. Of some 150,000 clones detected, 70% to 85% appear once; the ten largest clones hold around 6.7%. The sample consisted of peripheral blood. The origin of the receptors is a woman aged 50 to 60 in a cohort sampled during active or convalescent COVID-19.

As concerns this clone: Other DNA sequences within the sample encode an identical CDR3. V usage is TRBV24-1 and J usage is TRBJ2-2; no definite D call. Looked up from germline, CDR1 is KGHDR and CDR2 is SFDVKD. The CDR3 contains 13 residues. V lost 3 bases and J 4 bases, leaving 5 bases between the germline ends. CDR3 loop: CATSDPVTGELFF. The DNA of the CDR3 is TGTGCCACCAGTGATCCCGTCACCGGGGAGCTGTTTTTT.

The chain recombines TRBV24-1 with TRBJ2-5; D possibly corresponds to TRBD2 (5 bases). V was clipped by 3 bases and J by 4 bases, with 14 bases between them. Germline V gene lookup returns CDR1 KGHDR and CDR2 SFDVKD. The CDR3 covers 15 residues. The CDR3 loop is CATSDTRTSIETQYF. In nucleotides, the CDR3 is TGTGCCACCAGTGATACCAGGACTTCGATAGAGACCCAGTACTTC.

CDR3 sequence reads: CASTTGQDIYGYTF. The CDR3 DNA sequence: TGTGCCAGCACCACGGGACAAGATATCTATGGCTACACCTTC. V usage is TRBV6-5 and J usage is TRBJ1-2, with D possibly TRBD1 on 6 matching bases. The V gene's germline CDR1 is MNHEY and CDR2 SVGAGI. The CDR3 consists of 14 residues. Between the trimmed V and J ends, which lost 7 bases and 4 bases, there was a span of 16 bases.

The V and J genes are TRBV7-2 and TRBJ2-5, with 13 bases identical to TRBD2. CDR1 is SGHTA, CDR2 FQGNSA, per germline. V lost 6 bases to trimming and J lost 1 base; unmatched junction nucleotides: 8. The CDR3 runs to 17 residues. The CDR3 region has the DNA TGTGCCAGCAGAGGACTAGCGGGGGACCCTACCCAAGAGACCCAGTACTTC. It yields the protein CASRGLAGDPTQETQYF.

The CDR3 sequence: CASSEQNYYGYTF. The DNA for the CDR3 is TGTGCCAGCAGTGAACAGAATTACTATGGCTACACCTTC. The J gene is TRBJ1-2, the V gene TRBV2; no reliable D call. V was shortened by 2 bases and J by 3 bases, with 7 bases between the two germline ends. This CDR3 has 13 amino acids. Per the germline V gene, CDR1 is SNHLY and CDR2 is FYNNEI.

CDR3 nucleotide sequence: TGCGCCAGCAGCCTACGGGCGGGGGCCAATGAGCAGTTCTTC. Translation gives CASSLRAGANEQFF. This rearrangement joins TRBV4-1 to TRBJ2-1; a weak D match, TRBD2 (7 bases). The CDR3 spans 14 residues. The germline V and J ends were trimmed by 4 bases and 6 bases, with 13 bases remaining between them. Germline V gene sequence: CDR1 MGHRA, CDR2 YSYEKL.

The J gene is TRBJ2-2, the V gene TRBV5-1; D is perhaps TRBD1 (6 bases). There are 17 residues in the CDR3. Trimming took off 2 bases at V and 4 bases at J, with 18 bases between the two ends. Germline V gives CDR1 SGHRS, CDR2 YFSETQ. CDR3 loop: CASSFDIGTYGTGELFF. The CDR3 DNA follows: TGCGCCAGCAGCTTTGACATCGGGACATACGGCACCGGGGAGCTGTTTTTT.

This sequence joins TRBV7-9 and TRBJ1-2; 7 positions match TRBD1. The CDR3 loop spans 14 amino acids. V lost 8 bases to trimming and J lost 5 bases; unmatched junction nucleotides: 11. Germline CDR1 reads SEHNR; CDR2 reads FQNEAQ (reference sequence). CDR3 nucleotides: TGTGCCAGCCCGGGGGGGGACAGCCGTTATGGCTACACCTTC. Its protein is CASPGGDSRYGYTF.

This clone was detected once. The V and J genes are TRBV18 and TRBJ2-1, with D perhaps matching TRBD2 (5 bases). V dropped 2 bases and J dropped 7 bases, with 9 bases sitting between them. Germline loops: CDR1 KGHSH, CDR2 LQKENI. The CDR3 runs to 13 residues. The CDR3 sequence: CASSPDWENEQFF. As DNA, the CDR3 is TGTGCCAGCTCACCAGATTGGGAGAATGAGCAGTTCTTC.

J is TRBJ1-3 and V is TRBV7-6; unclear D gene. CDR1 and CDR2 from the germline V gene are SGHVS and FNYEAQ. This CDR3 has 12 amino acids. The V gene lost 5 bases and the J gene lost 3 bases, with 5 bases spanning the gap. Written as DNA, the CDR3 is TGTGCCAGCAGCCCCCTTGGAAACACCATATATTTT. Translating it yields CASSPLGNTIYF.

The V and J genes are TRBV6-2 or TRBV6-3 and TRBJ1-1; D might be TRBD1 (5 bases). The CDR3 is 14 amino acids. The germline gives CDR1 MNHEY, CDR2 SVGEGT. Trimming removed 4 bases from V and 2 bases from J, with 11 bases in between. The CDR3 region is CASSFMGLNTEAFF. The CDR3 nucleotides read TGTGCCAGCAGTTTCATGGGGCTAAACACTGAAGCTTTCTTT.

The CDR3 region is CASSFQQGGRNQPQHF. As DNA, the CDR3 is TGTGCCAGTAGTTTCCAACAGGGGGGACGAAATCAGCCCCAGCATTTT. The chain links TRBV19 to TRBJ1-5, with 8 nucleotides matching TRBD1. Germline CDR1 LNHDA, CDR2 SQIVND (reference sequence). CDR3 size: 16 residues. Unmatched junction bases numbered 10, after V lost 5 bases and J lost 4 bases. The full variable domain, with the rest looked up from reference TRBV19 and TRBJ1-5, is DGGITQSPKYLFRKEGQNVTLSCEQNLNHDAMYWYRQDPGQGLRLIYYSQIVNDFQKGDIAEGYSVSREKKESFPLTVTSAQKNPTAFYLCASSFQQGGRNQPQHFGDGTRLSIL.

V and J are TRBV30 and TRBJ1-4; a weak D match, TRBD1 (5 bases). Germline loops: CDR1 GTSNPN, CDR2 SVGIG (reference sequence). The CDR3 is 15 amino acids. V was clipped by 2 bases and J by 2 bases, with 12 bases between them. In nucleotides, the CDR3 is TGTGCCTGGAGTCTGCACGACAGCACTAATGAAAAACTGTTTTTT. This sequence encodes CAWSLHDSTNEKLFF.

This clone was counted a few times. The V call is TRBV7-9, the J call TRBJ2-5, with D possibly matching TRBD1 (6 bases). Germline assignment: CDR1 SEHNR and CDR2 FQNEAQ (reference sequence). The CDR3 sequence is 15 residues long. V shed 6 bases and J shed 1 base, with 15 bases lying between them. The CDR3 reads CASSRDRYGQETQYF. The CDR3 region has the DNA TGTGCCAGCAGTCGAGACAGGTACGGCCAAGAGACCCAGTACTTC.

This chain joins TRBV19 and TRBJ2-1; TRBD2 agrees at 12 bases. V trimming: 2 bases; J trimming: 3 bases; junction bases outside the gene matches: 5. This CDR3 contains 17 residues. Per germline, CDR1 LNHDA and CDR2 SQIVND (reference sequence). DNA of the CDR3: TGTGCCAGTAGTATATCTAGCGGGGGGGCGGGCTACAATGAGCAGTTCTTC. Its protein product is CASSISSGGAGYNEQFF.

The chain carries TRBV4-1 and TRBJ2-7; 9 bases match TRBD2. This CDR3 has 17 amino acids. The trim removed 2 bases at V and 0 bases at J, leaving 8 bases unmatched. CDR1 is MGHRA and CDR2 is YSYEKL in the germline V gene. This CDR3 is CASSQRASGASSYEQYF. The CDR3 DNA reads TGCGCCAGCAGCCAACGGGCTAGCGGGGCCAGCTCCTACGAGCAGTACTTC.

This chain joins TRBV19 and TRBJ1-1; D possibly corresponds to TRBD1 (5 bases). Trimming left V 8 bases short and J 11 bases short, with 21 bases between. CDR1 and CDR2 (germline): LNHDA, SQIVND (reference sequence). The CDR3 is made up of 13 amino acids. The DNA of the CDR3 is TGTGCCAGTCAGGGCTCCGACAGCCGAGAGGCTTTCTTT. Translated, it gives CASQGSDSREAFF.

Concerning this clone: Relative to the germline gene, one junction end is altered; a read error may explain this. The gene calls are TRBV19 and TRBJ1-1; no clear D. From germline, CDR1 is LNHDA and CDR2 SQIVND (reference sequence). The CDR3 contains 14 residues. The CDR3 here is CASIAGVMNTEAFF. DNA of the CDR3: TGTGCTAGTATAGCGGGCGTAATGAACACTGAAGCTTTCTTT.

J is TRBJ2-7 and V is TRBV7-9; D remains ambiguous. Germline CDR1 SEHNR, CDR2 FQNEAQ (reference sequence). Between the trimmed V and J ends, which lost 3 bases and 3 bases, there was a span of 12 bases. The CDR3 runs 14 residues. The CDR3 protein is CASSFSTVSYEQYF. CDR3 bases: TGTGCCAGCAGCTTCTCTACCGTAAGCTACGAGCAGTACTTC.

Comment on this clone: Other DNA sequences of this sample code for an identical CDR3. This chain links TRBV7-9 with TRBJ1-6; D possibly corresponds to TRBD1 (6 bases). The CDR3 is 15 residues long. Trimming cost V 3 bases and J 7 bases, with 13 bases left between them. Per germline, CDR1 SEHNR and CDR2 FQNEAQ (reference sequence). The CDR3 is CASSLDSRGNSPLHF. CDR3 DNA: TGTGCCAGCAGCTTGGACAGCAGGGGAAATTCACCCCTCCACTTT. Full variable domain (rest looked up from reference TRBV7-9 and TRBJ1-6): DTGVSQNPRHKITKRGQNVTFRCDPISEHNRLYWYRQTLGQGPEFLTYFQNEAQLEKSRLLSDRFSAERPKGSFSTLEIQRTEQGDSAMYLCASSLDSRGNSPLHFGNGTRLTVT.

The chain joins TRBV2 to TRBJ1-2; perhaps TRBD1 as D (6 bases). Per germline, CDR1 SNHLY and CDR2 FYNNEI. Trimming pared 4 bases from V and 4 bases from J, leaving 10 bases between. This CDR3 has 13 amino acids. CDR3 in amino acids: CASSGTETYGYTF. In DNA form, the CDR3 reads TGTGCCAGCAGTGGGACAGAAACCTATGGCTACACCTTC.

This clone came up a few times. V gene TRBV29-1 combines with J gene TRBJ1-2; 7 nucleotides line up with TRBD1. Germline CDR1 and CDR2: SQVTM and ANQGSEA. V shed 7 bases, J shed 1 base, and the junction held 6 bases outside the gene matches. The CDR3 runs 13 residues. The CDR3 sequence: CSARQGDNYGYTF. CDR3 nucleotide sequence: TGCAGCGCTAGACAGGGCGATAACTATGGCTACACCTTC.

The CDR3 loop reads CASSPQDNEKLFF. The DNA of the CDR3 is TGTGCCAGTAGTCCTCAGGATAATGAAAAACTGTTTTTT. J is TRBJ1-4 and V is TRBV19, with D unclear. Trimming took off 5 bases at V and 4 bases at J, with 8 bases between the two ends. CDR3 size: 13 residues. Per the germline V gene, CDR1 is LNHDA and CDR2 is SQIVND (reference sequence).

This chain connects TRBV4-1 to TRBJ1-1, with D maybe TRBD1 (6 bases). Germline lookup yields CDR1 MGHRA and CDR2 YSYEKL. V was cut by 2 bases and J by 5 bases, with 12 bases left in between. The CDR3 consists of 14 residues. The CDR3 loop is CASSQMGGLTEAFF. As DNA, the CDR3 is TGCGCCAGCAGCCAAATGGGGGGGCTAACTGAAGCTTTCTTT.

The chain joins TRBV13 to TRBJ2-1, with D uncertain. V was pared by 6 bases and J by 4 bases, with 13 bases between. Germline-derived CDR1 and CDR2 are PRHDT and FYEKMQ (reference sequence). The CDR3 spans 14 residues. CDR3 DNA: TGTGCCAGCAGTGTCGACACCCCTTACAATGAGCAGTTCTTC. This translates into CASSVDTPYNEQFF.

The CDR3 loop reads CSVLGQEEPQETQYF. The CDR3 bases are TGCAGCGTTCTTGGACAGGAAGAGCCCCAAGAGACCCAGTACTTC. This sequence joins TRBV29-1 and TRBJ2-5; 7 nucleotides match TRBD1. This CDR3 has 15 amino acids. After removal of 5 bases from V and 1 base from J, the junction contained 10 bases not matched to a gene. Per germline, CDR1 SQVTM and CDR2 ANQGSEA.

This sequence joins TRBV7-8 and TRBJ2-1; 12 bases fit TRBD2. The germline V gene encodes CDR1 SGHVS and CDR2 FQNEAQ. The CDR3 contains 16 residues. Trimming at V came to 5 bases and at J to 9 bases, leaving 11 bases not matched to a gene. CDR3 bases: TGTGCCAGCAGCCGGTTTCGACTAGCGGGGGAGGGTGAGCAGTTCTTC. It yields the protein CASSRFRLAGEGEQFF. Looking up the rest from reference TRBV7-8 and TRBJ2-1 gives the full variable domain: GAGVSQSPRYKVAKRGQDVALRCDPISGHVSLFWYQQALGQGPEFLTYFQNEAQLDKSGLPSDRFFAERPEGSVSTLKIQRTQQEDSAVYLCASSRFRLAGEGEQFFGPGTRLTVL.

The rearrangement uses TRBV6-2 or TRBV6-3 and TRBJ1-4; no reliable D call. V lost 5 bases, J lost 0 bases, and 13 bases lay in between. Germline-derived CDR1 and CDR2 are MNHEY and SVGEGT. There are 16 residues in the CDR3. The CDR3 bases are TGTGCCAGCAGTCCACGGCGGCATGCAACTAATGAAAAACTGTTTTTT. Protein product: CASSPRRHATNEKLFF.

This sequence joins TRBV19 and TRBJ2-7; D gene unclear. The V end was cut by 4 bases, the J end by 4 bases, with 11 bases between. The CDR3 is made up of 13 amino acids. CDR1 and CDR2 from the germline V gene are LNHDA and SQIVND (reference sequence). CDR3 sequence (DNA): TGTGCCAGTAGTAACACAGTGTGGTACGAGCAGTACTTC. This sequence encodes CASSNTVWYEQYF.

V gene TRBV7-3 combines with J gene TRBJ2-1, with 8 bases lining up with TRBD2. The CDR3 extends over 15 amino acids. V gave up 0 bases and J gave up 10 bases; unmatched junction bases: 8. The germline CDR1 and CDR2 sequences are SGHTA and FQGTGA. CDR3 sequence: CASSLTSGLGGEQFF. CDR3 nucleotide sequence: TGTGCCAGCAGCTTAACGTCGGGACTAGGCGGCGAGCAGTTCTTC.